Each of the 23 T cell receptor beta chains below was sequenced from the same sample in a study of blood T cells in healthy people across ages. A second PCR, run for 7 to 11 cycles, used a sample-barcoded 5' primer plus a J-beta primer mix. A single record per CDR3 protein comes from TCRdb applying MiXCR to the 5' RACE reads. Among around 1,700,000 distinct CDR3 sequences listed, roughly 30% were seen once. Source material: blood. Receptors were obtained from a woman in her twenties or thirties in good health.

This clonotype was picked up a small number of times. The rearrangement joins TRBV5-1 to TRBJ2-6; D is unclear. V was shortened by 6 bases and J by 3 bases, with 7 bases between the two germline ends. The CDR3 consists of 13 residues. CDR1 and CDR2 (germline): SGHRS, YFSETQ. CDR3 nucleotide sequence: TGCGCCAGCACCCTAGGTGGGGCCAACGTCCTGACTTTC. Its translation is CASTLGGANVLTF.

The sample holds a few counts of this clonotype. The rearrangement links TRBV7-9 to TRBJ2-5; maybe TRBD1 (6 bases). The better agreement between TRBJ2-1 and the DNA end casts doubt on the J call. The CDR3 is 16 residues long. The V gene's germline CDR1 is SEHNR and CDR2 FQNEAQ (reference sequence). The CDR3 sequence: CASSFRDTLYQETQFF. Written as DNA, the CDR3 is TGTGCCAGCAGCTTCCGGGACACCTTGTACCAAGAGACCCAGTTCTTC.

This clonotype is a singleton in its sample. This chain links TRBV18 with TRBJ1-1; D remains ambiguous. This CDR3 comprises 11 residues. The germline gives CDR1 KGHSH, CDR2 LQKENI. V shed 10 bases and J shed 7 bases, with 13 bases lying between them. The CDR3 loop reads CATRGGDEAFF. CDR3 nucleotide sequence: TGTGCCACCCGGGGAGGCGATGAAGCTTTCTTT.

The rearrangement uses TRBV9 and TRBJ2-5; TRBD2 is a possible D gene (5 bases). Per germline, CDR1 SGDLS and CDR2 YYNGEE. The CDR3 has 16 residues. Trimming pared 8 bases from V and 11 bases from J, leaving 31 bases between. Here the CDR3 DNA reads TGTGCCAGTAGTGCGGGCTTGAGGACCTCAGGCGATGAGCAGTACTTC. Protein sequence: CASSAGLRTSGDEQYF.

J is TRBJ2-3 and V is TRBV5-1, with D possibly matching TRBD2 (6 bases). The CDR3 consists of 15 residues. Germline V gives CDR1 SGHRS, CDR2 YFSETQ. V was trimmed by 0 bases and J by 4 bases, leaving 12 bases between them. CDR3 residues: CASSLDAGLPDTQYF. In DNA, the CDR3 is TGCGCCAGCAGCTTGGATGCGGGACTTCCAGATACGCAGTATTTT.

Turning to this clonotype: Because the CDR3 is missing its conserved closing phenylalanine or tryptophan, this is likely a read error. V gene TRBV5-6 combines with J gene TRBJ2-1; D not certain. The germline gives CDR1 SGHDT, CDR2 YYEEEE. The CDR3 covers 11 residues. Trimming cost V 4 bases and J 8 bases, with 7 bases left between them. CDR3 sequence: CASSQLDEQFL. The CDR3 coding sequence is TGTGCCAGCAGCCAGCTCGATGAGCAGTTCTTA.

In this sample, this clonotype turned up many times. V and J are TRBV29-1 and TRBJ2-5; no definite D call. CDR1 and CDR2 from the germline V gene are SQVTM and ANQGSEA. V was pared by 7 bases and J by 1 base, with 13 bases between. This CDR3 has 13 residues. Here the CDR3 reads CSAQTDIQETQYF. Here the CDR3 DNA reads TGCAGCGCGCAAACAGATATCCAAGAGACCCAGTACTTC.

This chain uses TRBV14 with TRBJ2-3; 7 positions agree with TRBD2. CDR1 and CDR2 from the germline V gene are SGHDN and FVKESK. The CDR3 extends over 15 amino acids. The trim removed 1 base at V and 4 bases at J, leaving 5 bases unmatched. The chain's CDR3 is CASSQVRAGSDTQYF. CDR3 DNA: TGTGCCAGCAGCCAAGTCAGAGCGGGGTCAGATACGCAGTATTTT. Looking up the rest from reference TRBV14 and TRBJ2-3 gives the full variable domain: EAGVTQFPSHSVIEKGQTVTLRCDPISGHDNLYWYRRVMGKEIKFLLHFVKESKQDESGMPNNRFLAERTGGTYSTLKVQPAELEDSGVYFCASSQVRAGSDTQYFGPGTRLTVL.

Ten or more counts support this clonotype. The chain links TRBV9 to TRBJ2-5; 10 bases align to TRBD2. The germline V gene has CDR1 SGDLS and CDR2 YYNGEE. J was trimmed by 5 bases and V by 3 bases; bases with no gene match: 7. This CDR3 is built from 15 residues. The CDR3 spells CASSGLAGGPETQYF. The CDR3 DNA sequence: TGTGCCAGCAGCGGATTAGCGGGGGGCCCGGAGACCCAGTACTTC.

The sample holds a few counts of this clonotype. The chain couples TRBV7-2 to TRBJ2-5; D remains unclear. CDR1 is SGHTA, CDR2 FQGNSA, per germline. V was pared by 5 bases and J by 5 bases, with 12 bases between. The CDR3 totals 13 residues. The CDR3 is CASSDFPPETQYF. The CDR3 DNA is TGTGCCAGCAGCGATTTCCCGCCGGAGACCCAGTACTTC.

The V gene is TRBV29-1, the J gene TRBJ2-3; 9 bases are a match to TRBD2. There are 18 residues in the CDR3. Per germline, CDR1 SQVTM and CDR2 ANQGSEA. V was clipped by 5 bases and J by 2 bases; unmatched bases: 17. The CDR3 nucleotides read TGCAGCGTTCTTCGAGGAGCGGGAGGACTTGGAACCACAGATACGCAGTATTTT. Protein sequence: CSVLRGAGGLGTTDTQYF.

A word on this clonotype: A single base separates this from a much larger clone, so it may be a read error. J is TRBJ2-7 and V is TRBV27; D unclear. Germline lookup yields CDR1 MNHEY and CDR2 SMNVEV (reference sequence). The germline V and J ends were trimmed by 8 bases and 3 bases, with 20 bases remaining between them. The CDR3 runs to 15 residues. Here the CDR3 DNA reads TGTGCCAGCGGGATGGTTGGGAAGTTATTCTACGAGCAGTACTTC. It encodes CASGMVGKLFYEQYF.

This clonotype was counted between two and nine times. V usage is TRBV4-1 and J usage is TRBJ1-4; D is possibly TRBD1 (5 bases). V gave up 2 bases and J gave up 6 bases, with 19 bases separating them. From germline, CDR1 is MGHRA and CDR2 YSYEKL. This CDR3 contains 17 residues. Written as DNA, the CDR3 is TGCGCCAGCAGCCAATCTGGTGTGGGGGGGACGGATGAAAAACTGTTTTTT. Translated, it gives CASSQSGVGGTDEKLFF.

The J gene is TRBJ1-5, the V gene TRBV7-2; the match to TRBD1 covers 8 bases. Germline V gives CDR1 SGHTA, CDR2 FQGNSA. CDR3 length: 14 residues. The V segment lost 0 bases and the J segment 7 bases; nucleotides outside the gene matches: 2. CDR3: CASSLATGGQPQHF. The CDR3 DNA reads as TGTGCCAGCAGCTTAGCTACAGGGGGGCAGCCCCAGCATTTT.

Note on this clonotype: This may stem from a read error, because a much larger clone lies one nucleotide away. The chain joins TRBV7-2 to TRBJ2-5, with 7 bases lining up with TRBD1. The CDR3 sequence is 16 residues long. Germline V gene sequence: CDR1 SGHTA, CDR2 FQGNSA. This CDR3 is CASSTQQGRVGETRYF. For the CDR3, the DNA is TGTGCCAGCAGCACCCAACAGGGGAGAGTAGGAGAGACCCGGTACTTC.

In this sample, this clonotype turned up a few times. CDR3 in amino acids: CSARDAGGNQETQYF. CDR3 DNA: TGCAGTGCTAGAGATGCGGGAGGTAACCAAGAGACCCAGTACTTC. This rearrangement joins TRBV20-1 to TRBJ2-5; 8 positions match TRBD2. Looked up from germline, CDR1 is DFQATT and CDR2 is SNEGSKA (reference sequence). The CDR3 contains 15 residues. V lost 0 bases to trimming and J lost 0 bases; unmatched junction nucleotides: 3.

This clonotype showed up many times. This sequence joins TRBV6-6 and TRBJ2-7, with TRBD2 as a possible D gene (6 bases). Between the trimmed V and J ends, which lost 5 bases and 3 bases, there was a span of 14 bases. Germline V CDR1 and CDR2: MNHNY, SVGAGI (reference sequence). The CDR3 is made up of 14 amino acids. The CDR3 DNA is TGTGCCAGCAGTAGGTCGGGGGACCACTACGAGCAGTACTTC. Amino acid sequence: CASSRSGDHYEQYF.

CDR3 residues: CASKASGIDTGELFF. CDR3 bases: TGTGCCAGCAAAGCCTCGGGGATTGACACCGGGGAGCTGTTTTTT. The V gene is TRBV7-7, the J gene TRBJ2-2, with a weak D call TRBD2 (5 bases). Between the trimmed V and J ends, which lost 7 bases and 3 bases, there was a span of 15 bases. Germline loops: CDR1 SSHAT, CDR2 FNYEAQ (reference sequence). The CDR3 sequence is 15 residues long.

The chain links TRBV24-1 to TRBJ2-7; D possibly matches TRBD1 or TRBD2 (5 bases each). Between the trimmed V and J ends, which lost 5 bases and 7 bases, there was a span of 17 bases. Germline V gene lookup returns CDR1 KGHDR and CDR2 SFDVKD. The CDR3 consists of 14 residues. The CDR3 protein is CATSAGTGHNEQYF. The DNA for the CDR3 is TGTGCCACCAGTGCCGGGACGGGGCACAATGAGCAGTACTTC.

This clonotype appeared a few times. In DNA, the CDR3 is TGTGCCAGCCTTGCCCCTAATAGCGGAAATGAGCAGTTCTTC. It encodes CASLAPNSGNEQFF. V gene TRBV2 combines with J gene TRBJ2-1; weak D call: TRBD2 (6 bases). The CDR3 is 14 amino acids. Trimming removed 8 bases from V and 7 bases from J, with 18 bases in between. Germline assignment: CDR1 SNHLY and CDR2 FYNNEI.

V gene TRBV15 combines with J gene TRBJ2-7, with D possibly being TRBD2 (6 bases). From germline, CDR1 is LNHNV and CDR2 YYDKDF (reference sequence). There are 16 residues in the CDR3. V lost 3 bases and J lost 7, with 22 bases in between. The CDR3 region is CATSSRGGVSYNEQYF. The CDR3 bases are TGTGCCACCAGCAGTAGGGGCGGGGTCTCCTACAATGAGCAGTACTTC.

With regard to this clonotype: A much larger clonotype is one base distant, so this may be a read error. The chain uses TRBV20-1 and TRBJ2-7; TRBD1 is a possible D gene (6 bases). Germline V lookup: CDR1 DFQATT, CDR2 SNEGSKA (reference sequence). This CDR3 contains 14 residues. The V and J ends lost 1 base and 0 bases respectively, with 10 bases between them. CDR3 region: CSARGDKSSYEQYF. The CDR3, as DNA: TGCAGTGCTAGAGGGGACAAGAGCTCCTACGAGCAGTACTTC.

This clonotype was recorded many times. The J gene is TRBJ2-3, the V gene TRBV24-1; D is undetermined. CDR1 is KGHDR and CDR2 is SFDVKD in the germline V gene. The CDR3 has 14 amino acids. V was clipped by 2 bases and J by 2 bases, with 7 bases between them. The DNA of the CDR3 is TGTGCCACCAGTGATTCGGGTATCACAGATACGCAGTATTTT. Its translation: CATSDSGITDTQYF.